This T cell receptor beta chain appears in the sequencing data of a study of shared clonotypes between healthy human individuals. Sequencing was performed with immunoSEQ multiplex PCR; in TCRdb, only in-frame clones are kept and a portion is missing. The table records over 2 million clones, 92% of them present only once. This CDR3 is built from 13 residues. CDR1 is LNHDA and CDR2 is SQIVND in the germline V gene (reference sequence). V dropped 9 bases and J dropped 2 bases, with 13 bases sitting between them. The TCR sequence derives from a man aged 18 to 29 in good health. Some clones in this sample may be carry-over from other donors' samples. This chain links TRBV19 with TRBJ1-1; unclear D gene. The sequenced material came from naive CD4+ T cells from PBMCs. Indicated subset: CD45RA+ positively selected. The CDR3 coding sequence is TGTGCCAGCCGGAGCAGCCCTAACACTGAAGCTTTCTTT. It yields the protein CASRSSPNTEAFF.